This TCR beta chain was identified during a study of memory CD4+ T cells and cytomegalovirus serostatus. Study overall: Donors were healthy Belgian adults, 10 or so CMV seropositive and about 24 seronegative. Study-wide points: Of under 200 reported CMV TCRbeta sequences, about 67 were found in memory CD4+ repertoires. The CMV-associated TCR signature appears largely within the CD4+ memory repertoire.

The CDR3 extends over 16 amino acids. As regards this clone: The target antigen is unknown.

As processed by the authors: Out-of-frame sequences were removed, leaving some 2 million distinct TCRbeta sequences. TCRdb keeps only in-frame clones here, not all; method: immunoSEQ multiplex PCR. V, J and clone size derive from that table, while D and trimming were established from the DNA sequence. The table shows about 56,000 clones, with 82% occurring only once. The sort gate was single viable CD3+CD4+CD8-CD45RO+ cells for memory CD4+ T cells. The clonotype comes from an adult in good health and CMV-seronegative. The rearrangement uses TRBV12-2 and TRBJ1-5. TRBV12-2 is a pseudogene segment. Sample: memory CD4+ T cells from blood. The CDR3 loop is CASRLDRDHGDQPQHF. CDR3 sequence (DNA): TGTGCAAGTCGCTTAGACCGAGATCACGGTGATCAGCCCCAGCATTTT.